A selection of T cell receptor beta chains follows, all from one sample in a study of T cell repertoires in cytomegalovirus infection. Their antigen targets remain unknown. TCRdb used MiXCR to reprocess the reads, holding one entry per CDR3 protein. The data hold approximately 110,000 distinct CDR3 sequences, with over 40% observed a single time. Here the sequenced sample was CD8+ T cells from cultured PBMCs, taken from culture after CMV antigen stimulation. These receptors all come from a human donor in good health (CMV status not recorded). Some clones in this sample may be carry-over from other donors' samples. Each CDR3 is given with its conserved first and last residue. Each record gives: J gene, D gene, CDR3 length, clone size, V gene, CDR3 DNA, CDR3 protein. The D gene is left open where the match is weak. Some rows have no size entry. The others give once, few or many, or a class for an expanded clone.

j_call: TRBJ2-7; d_call: TRBD1; cdr3_length: 12; clone_size: NA; v_call: TRBV5-4; cdr3_nt: TGTGCCAGCAGCACGACAGGGGGCGAGCAGTACTTC; cdr3_aa: CASSTTGGEQYF
j_call: TRBJ2-1; d_call: TRBD2; cdr3_length: 13; clone_size: many; v_call: TRBV20-1; cdr3_nt: TGCAGTGCTAGGACTAGCGGTTACAATGAGCAGTTCTTC; cdr3_aa: CSARTSGYNEQFF
j_call: TRBJ1-1; d_call: TRBD1; cdr3_length: 15; clone_size: few; v_call: TRBV19; cdr3_nt: TGTGCCAGTAGTACAACAGGGGGCTGGAACACTGAAGCTTTCTTT; cdr3_aa: CASSTTGGWNTEAFF
j_call: TRBJ2-3; d_call: NA; cdr3_length: 17; clone_size: few; v_call: TRBV28; cdr3_nt: TGTGCCAGCAGTTTATGGGACCTAGGAGTAGGCACAGATACGCAGTATTTT; cdr3_aa: CASSLWDLGVGTDTQYF
j_call: TRBJ2-7; d_call: TRBD2; cdr3_length: 19; clone_size: many; v_call: TRBV14; cdr3_nt: TGTGCCAGCAGCCACGGAGATTTTGGGACTAGCGGAGGGTCCTACGAGCAGTACTTC; cdr3_aa: CASSHGDFGTSGGSYEQYF
j_call: TRBJ1-5; d_call: NA; cdr3_length: 16; clone_size: many; v_call: TRBV5-6; cdr3_nt: TGTGCCAGCAGCTATTGGGGTGCAGGGTGGAATCAGCCCCAGCATTTT; cdr3_aa: CASSYWGAGWNQPQHF
j_call: TRBJ2-3; d_call: TRBD2; cdr3_length: 19; clone_size: NA; v_call: TRBV28; cdr3_nt: TGTGCCAGCAGTTTGGATAGTGGTCGGGCGGGGGGTGGCACAGATACGCAGTATTTT; cdr3_aa: CASSLDSGRAGGGTDTQYF
j_call: TRBJ2-2; d_call: NA; cdr3_length: 14; clone_size: few; v_call: TRBV28; cdr3_nt: TGTGCCAGCAGTTTGGACAGAAACACCGGGGAGCTGTTTTTT; cdr3_aa: CASSLDRNTGELFF
j_call: TRBJ2-7; d_call: TRBD2; cdr3_length: 15; clone_size: few; v_call: TRBV4-1; cdr3_nt: TGCGCCAGCAGCCAAGTAGCGGGGGACTCCTACGAGCAGTACTTC; cdr3_aa: CASSQVAGDSYEQYF
j_call: TRBJ1-5; d_call: NA; cdr3_length: 15; clone_size: NA; v_call: TRBV6-6; cdr3_nt: TGTGCCAGCAGTCCGGTGTGGGGTAGCAATCAGCCCCAGCATTTT; cdr3_aa: CASSPVWGSNQPQHF
j_call: TRBJ2-7; d_call: NA; cdr3_length: 13; clone_size: NA; v_call: TRBV7-6; cdr3_nt: TGTGCCAGCAGCTGGGGGGAAACCTACGAGCAGTACTTC; cdr3_aa: CASSWGETYEQYF
j_call: TRBJ1-4; d_call: NA; cdr3_length: 17; clone_size: NA; v_call: TRBV10-3; cdr3_nt: TGTGCCATCAGTGAGTCGGGCTTCGGGACTACTAATGAAAAACTGTTTTTT; cdr3_aa: CAISESGFGTTNEKLFF
j_call: TRBJ2-7; d_call: TRBD1; cdr3_length: 15; clone_size: NA; v_call: TRBV7-7; cdr3_nt: TGTGCCAGCAGCTTAGGGGCAGGGGGCTCCTACGAGCAGTACTTC; cdr3_aa: CASSLGAGGSYEQYF
j_call: TRBJ1-5; d_call: NA; cdr3_length: 13; clone_size: NA; v_call: TRBV24-1; cdr3_nt: TGTGCCACCAGTGATTTGACAGATCAGCCCCAGCATTTT; cdr3_aa: CATSDLTDQPQHF
j_call: TRBJ2-7; d_call: TRBD1; cdr3_length: 14; clone_size: NA; v_call: TRBV19; cdr3_nt: TGTGCCAGTAGTACCGGGTCAGGGGGCTACGAGCAGTACTTC; cdr3_aa: CASSTGSGGYEQYF
j_call: TRBJ1-5; d_call: NA; cdr3_length: 12; clone_size: NA; v_call: TRBV29-1; cdr3_nt: TGCAGCGTTGTAGACCCCCCGCTGGCCCAGCATTTT; cdr3_aa: CSVVDPPLAQHF
j_call: TRBJ1-2; d_call: NA; cdr3_length: 12; clone_size: NA; v_call: TRBV6-8; cdr3_nt: TGTGCCAGCAGTTACTCGACAGGCGGCTACACCTTC; cdr3_aa: CASSYSTGGYTF
j_call: TRBJ2-1; d_call: TRBD1; cdr3_length: 16; clone_size: many; v_call: TRBV28; cdr3_nt: TGTGCCAGCAGTTTATTACGGGACAGGGATATGGATGAGCAGTTCTTC; cdr3_aa: CASSLLRDRDMDEQFF
j_call: TRBJ1-2; d_call: NA; cdr3_length: 10; clone_size: NA; v_call: TRBV9; cdr3_nt: TGTGCCAGCAGCGGCAGTGGCTACACCTTC; cdr3_aa: CASSGSGYTF
j_call: TRBJ1-1; d_call: TRBD1; cdr3_length: 14; clone_size: many; v_call: TRBV6-6; cdr3_nt: TGTGCCAGCAGTTACGGACAGGGGAGCACTGAAGCTTTCTTT; cdr3_aa: CASSYGQGSTEAFF
j_call: TRBJ2-1; d_call: TRBD2; cdr3_length: 15; clone_size: NA; v_call: TRBV7-8; cdr3_nt: TGTGCCAGCAGCTTAAGCGGGGGGGGTGACAATGAGCAGTTCTTC; cdr3_aa: CASSLSGGGDNEQFF
j_call: TRBJ2-1; d_call: TRBD2; cdr3_length: 15; clone_size: many; v_call: TRBV7-8; cdr3_nt: TGTGCCAGCAGCCCCCAACGGCGGGGGGTTGATGAGCAGTTCTTC; cdr3_aa: CASSPQRRGVDEQFF
j_call: TRBJ1-5; d_call: NA; cdr3_length: 14; clone_size: few; v_call: TRBV20-1; cdr3_nt: TGCAGTGCTAGAGGGACGAGTGGGAATCAGCCCCAGCATTTT; cdr3_aa: CSARGTSGNQPQHF
j_call: TRBJ2-1; d_call: TRBD2; cdr3_length: 15; clone_size: many; v_call: TRBV12-3/TRBV12-4; cdr3_nt: TGTGCCAGCAGTTTAGGCGGGGGAGACGGCAATGAGCAGTTCTTC; cdr3_aa: CASSLGGGDGNEQFF
j_call: TRBJ2-7; d_call: NA; cdr3_length: 18; clone_size: once; v_call: TRBV27; cdr3_nt: TGTGCCAGCAGCCCCCTAACTTTATTTGGTTCGGGATACTACGAGCAGTACTTC; cdr3_aa: CASSPLTLFGSGYYEQYF
j_call: TRBJ2-1; d_call: TRBD2; cdr3_length: 15; clone_size: NA; v_call: TRBV4-1; cdr3_nt: TGCGCCAGCAGCCAACGAGCGGGGGGCAACAATGAGCAGTTCTTC; cdr3_aa: CASSQRAGGNNEQFF
j_call: TRBJ2-1; d_call: NA; cdr3_length: 19; clone_size: NA; v_call: TRBV7-2; cdr3_nt: TGTGCCAGCAGCTTAGCACCCGGGTTCGGGGGTAGCTCCTACAATGAGCAGTTCTTC; cdr3_aa: CASSLAPGFGGSSYNEQFF
j_call: TRBJ1-1; d_call: NA; cdr3_length: 11; clone_size: few; v_call: TRBV12-3/TRBV12-4; cdr3_nt: TGTGCCAGCAGTTTTGGCCCTGAAGCTTTCTTT; cdr3_aa: CASSFGPEAFF
j_call: TRBJ1-1; d_call: NA; cdr3_length: 14; clone_size: NA; v_call: TRBV12-3/TRBV12-4; cdr3_nt: TGTGCCAGCAGCGCCACGGGGCATAACACTGAAGCTTTCTTT; cdr3_aa: CASSATGHNTEAFF
j_call: TRBJ2-1; d_call: NA; cdr3_length: 13; clone_size: few; v_call: TRBV7-2; cdr3_nt: TGTGCCAGCAGCCCGCCCGTCGTAATTGAGCAGTTCTTC; cdr3_aa: CASSPPVVIEQFF
j_call: TRBJ2-7; d_call: TRBD1; cdr3_length: 15; clone_size: NA; v_call: TRBV12-3/TRBV12-4; cdr3_nt: TGTGCCAGCAGTTTATATGACAGGGGGGGTGGAGAGCAGTACTTC; cdr3_aa: CASSLYDRGGGEQYF
j_call: TRBJ2-3; d_call: NA; cdr3_length: 14; clone_size: NA; v_call: TRBV12-3/TRBV12-4; cdr3_nt: TGTGCCAGCAGTGGACGGACTAGCACAGATACGCAGTATTTT; cdr3_aa: CASSGRTSTDTQYF
j_call: TRBJ1-2; d_call: NA; cdr3_length: 15; clone_size: NA; v_call: TRBV6-5; cdr3_nt: TGTGCCAGCACCCTTGGACCGGCAGGGAACTATGGCTACACCTTC; cdr3_aa: CASTLGPAGNYGYTF
j_call: TRBJ2-7; d_call: NA; cdr3_length: 13; clone_size: NA; v_call: TRBV7-8; cdr3_nt: TGTGCCAGCAGCTTACGGGGCCCCTACGAGCAGTACTTC; cdr3_aa: CASSLRGPYEQYF
j_call: TRBJ2-1; d_call: TRBD1; cdr3_length: 19; clone_size: many; v_call: TRBV7-9; cdr3_nt: TGTGCCAGCAGTTTTCCCCAGTTCCGCGGGACAGGTTCCCACAATGAGCAGTTCTTC; cdr3_aa: CASSFPQFRGTGSHNEQFF
j_call: TRBJ2-1; d_call: TRBD1; cdr3_length: 16; clone_size: NA; v_call: TRBV19; cdr3_nt: TGTGCCAGTAGTATCGTCGGGACAGGGGTACACAATGAGCAGTTCTTC; cdr3_aa: CASSIVGTGVHNEQFF
j_call: TRBJ2-1; d_call: NA; cdr3_length: 14; clone_size: NA; v_call: TRBV27; cdr3_nt: TGTGCCAGCAGTTTTTCGGGGTTGGGCAATGAGCAGTTCTTC; cdr3_aa: CASSFSGLGNEQFF
j_call: TRBJ1-1; d_call: NA; cdr3_length: 13; clone_size: NA; v_call: TRBV27; cdr3_nt: TGTGCCAGCAGTTTACACGGACTAACTGAAGCTTTCTTT; cdr3_aa: CASSLHGLTEAFF
j_call: TRBJ1-5; d_call: NA; cdr3_length: 14; clone_size: many; v_call: TRBV7-9; cdr3_nt: TGTGCCAGCAGCCCCGGTGGTAGCAATCAGCCCCAGCATTTT; cdr3_aa: CASSPGGSNQPQHF
j_call: TRBJ2-1; d_call: NA; cdr3_length: 14; clone_size: NA; v_call: TRBV12-3/TRBV12-4; cdr3_nt: TGTGCCAGCAGTTTAGGGGAACTCTACAATGAGCAGTTCTTC; cdr3_aa: CASSLGELYNEQFF
j_call: TRBJ2-2; d_call: TRBD1; cdr3_length: 16; clone_size: once; v_call: TRBV10-3; cdr3_nt: TGTGCCATCAGTGAGGGACAGGGGTCGAACACCGGGGAGCTGTTTTTT; cdr3_aa: CAISEGQGSNTGELFF
j_call: TRBJ2-3; d_call: NA; cdr3_length: 15; clone_size: once; v_call: TRBV9; cdr3_nt: TGTGCCAGCAGCCCCGGGACCTCTAACACAGATACGCAGTATTTT; cdr3_aa: CASSPGTSNTDTQYF
j_call: TRBJ1-5; d_call: TRBD1; cdr3_length: 14; clone_size: NA; v_call: TRBV12-3/TRBV12-4; cdr3_nt: TGTGCCAGCACCATGGGACAGTACCATCAGCCCCAGCATTTT; cdr3_aa: CASTMGQYHQPQHF
j_call: TRBJ1-1; d_call: NA; cdr3_length: 13; clone_size: many; v_call: TRBV4-1; cdr3_nt: TGCGCCAGCAGCCATGTAAGGGGCACTGAAGCTTTCTTT; cdr3_aa: CASSHVRGTEAFF
j_call: TRBJ2-3; d_call: NA; cdr3_length: 14; clone_size: few; v_call: TRBV27; cdr3_nt: TGTGCCAGCAGTTCGCTGGAGAAGCTGGATACGCAGTATTTT; cdr3_aa: CASSSLEKLDTQYF
j_call: TRBJ1-1; d_call: TRBD1; cdr3_length: 16; clone_size: NA; v_call: TRBV4-1; cdr3_nt: TGCGCCAGCAGCCAAGAGATGGGACAGGGGAACACTGAAGCTTTCTTT; cdr3_aa: CASSQEMGQGNTEAFF
j_call: TRBJ1-1; d_call: NA; cdr3_length: 13; clone_size: NA; v_call: TRBV28; cdr3_nt: TGTGCCAGCACTCGACTCAGGAACACTGAAGCTTTCTTT; cdr3_aa: CASTRLRNTEAFF
j_call: TRBJ2-2; d_call: NA; cdr3_length: 16; clone_size: NA; v_call: TRBV12-3/TRBV12-4; cdr3_nt: TGTGCCAGCAGTCACCTACCGGGGTCGAACACCGGGGAGCTGTTTTTT; cdr3_aa: CASSHLPGSNTGELFF
j_call: TRBJ2-1; d_call: NA; cdr3_length: 16; clone_size: NA; v_call: TRBV3-1; cdr3_nt: TGTGCCAGCAGCCAAGTTTCTAGGAGCGGGTTTAATGAGCAGTTCTTC; cdr3_aa: CASSQVSRSGFNEQFF
j_call: TRBJ2-7; d_call: TRBD1; cdr3_length: 13; clone_size: NA; v_call: TRBV20-1; cdr3_nt: TGCAGTGCTACCCGGGACAGCCCCTACGAGCAGTACTTC; cdr3_aa: CSATRDSPYEQYF
j_call: TRBJ2-1; d_call: NA; cdr3_length: 14; clone_size: NA; v_call: TRBV25-1; cdr3_nt: TGTGCCAGCCACGTTGGGGGGGGCCTAAATGAGCAGTTCTTC; cdr3_aa: CASHVGGGLNEQFF
j_call: TRBJ2-3; d_call: TRBD2; cdr3_length: 15; clone_size: few; v_call: TRBV6-5; cdr3_nt: TGTGCCAGCAGCACCAGCGGGGGGGCGGGCGATACGCAGTATTTT; cdr3_aa: CASSTSGGAGDTQYF
j_call: TRBJ2-2; d_call: TRBD1; cdr3_length: 15; clone_size: NA; v_call: TRBV7-6; cdr3_nt: TGTGCCAGCACCCACCAGGGGGCTAACACCGGGGAGCTGTTTTTT; cdr3_aa: CASTHQGANTGELFF
j_call: TRBJ2-2; d_call: NA; cdr3_length: 17; clone_size: few; v_call: TRBV7-6; cdr3_nt: TGTGCCAGCAGCTTATCCCCGGGGGTCGCGAACACCGGGGAGCTGTTTTTT; cdr3_aa: CASSLSPGVANTGELFF
j_call: TRBJ2-1; d_call: NA; cdr3_length: 14; clone_size: NA; v_call: TRBV5-6; cdr3_nt: TGTGCCAGCACGCCGGTTAGCTCCTACAATGAGCAGTTCTTC; cdr3_aa: CASTPVSSYNEQFF
j_call: TRBJ2-7; d_call: NA; cdr3_length: 14; clone_size: many; v_call: TRBV29-1; cdr3_nt: TGCAGCGTTGAAGTTGGGGGCACCCGGGACGAGCAGTACTTC; cdr3_aa: CSVEVGGTRDEQYF
j_call: TRBJ2-3; d_call: NA; cdr3_length: 14; clone_size: NA; v_call: TRBV6-5; cdr3_nt: TGTGCCAGCAGTTACTCTATGGGGGCAGATACGCAGTATTTT; cdr3_aa: CASSYSMGADTQYF
j_call: TRBJ2-1; d_call: NA; cdr3_length: 13; clone_size: NA; v_call: TRBV14; cdr3_nt: TGTGCCAGCAGCGCCCGGCCCAACAATGAGCAGTTCTTC; cdr3_aa: CASSARPNNEQFF
j_call: TRBJ1-6; d_call: TRBD1; cdr3_length: 15; clone_size: NA; v_call: TRBV19; cdr3_nt: TGTGCCAGTAATGGTGGGAGCGGGACAGTTTCACCCCTCCACTTT; cdr3_aa: CASNGGSGTVSPLHF